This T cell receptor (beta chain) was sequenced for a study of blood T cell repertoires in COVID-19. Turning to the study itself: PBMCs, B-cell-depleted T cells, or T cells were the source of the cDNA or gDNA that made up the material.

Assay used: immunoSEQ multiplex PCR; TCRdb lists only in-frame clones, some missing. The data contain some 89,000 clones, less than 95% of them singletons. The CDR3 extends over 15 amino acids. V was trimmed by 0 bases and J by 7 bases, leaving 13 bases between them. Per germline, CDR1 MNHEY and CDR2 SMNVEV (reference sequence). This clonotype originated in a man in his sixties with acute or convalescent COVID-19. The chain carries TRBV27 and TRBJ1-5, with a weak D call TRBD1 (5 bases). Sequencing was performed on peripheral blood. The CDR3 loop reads CASSLSWGAGQPQHF. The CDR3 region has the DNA TGTGCCAGCAGTTTATCGTGGGGCGCCGGGCAGCCCCAGCATTTT.